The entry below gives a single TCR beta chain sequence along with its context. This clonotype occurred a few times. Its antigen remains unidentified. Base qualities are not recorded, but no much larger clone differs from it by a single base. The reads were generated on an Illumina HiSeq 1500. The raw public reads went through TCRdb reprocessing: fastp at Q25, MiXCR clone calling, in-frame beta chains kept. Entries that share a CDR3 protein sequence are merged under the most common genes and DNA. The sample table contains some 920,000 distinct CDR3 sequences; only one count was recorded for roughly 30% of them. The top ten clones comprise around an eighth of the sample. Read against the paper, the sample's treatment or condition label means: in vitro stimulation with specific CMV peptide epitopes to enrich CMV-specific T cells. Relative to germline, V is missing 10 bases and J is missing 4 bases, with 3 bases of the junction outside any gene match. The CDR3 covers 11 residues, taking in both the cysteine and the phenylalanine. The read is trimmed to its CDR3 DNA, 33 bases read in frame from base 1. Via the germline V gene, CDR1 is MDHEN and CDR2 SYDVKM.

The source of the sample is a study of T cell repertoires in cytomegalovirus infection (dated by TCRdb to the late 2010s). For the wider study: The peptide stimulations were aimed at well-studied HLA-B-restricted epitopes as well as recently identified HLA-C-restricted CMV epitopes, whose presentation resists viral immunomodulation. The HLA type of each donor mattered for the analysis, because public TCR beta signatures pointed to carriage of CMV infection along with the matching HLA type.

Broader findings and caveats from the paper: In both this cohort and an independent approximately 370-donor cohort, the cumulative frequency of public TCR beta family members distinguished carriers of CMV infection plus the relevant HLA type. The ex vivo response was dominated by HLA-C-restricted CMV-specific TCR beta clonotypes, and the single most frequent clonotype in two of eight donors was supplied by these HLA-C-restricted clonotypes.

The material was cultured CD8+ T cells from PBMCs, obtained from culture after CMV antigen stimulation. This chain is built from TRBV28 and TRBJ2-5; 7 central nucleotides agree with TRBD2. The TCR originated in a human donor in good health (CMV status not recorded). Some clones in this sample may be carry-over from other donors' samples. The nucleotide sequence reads TGTGCCACCCGGGGGGTAGAGACCCAGTACTTC. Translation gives CATRGVETQYF.